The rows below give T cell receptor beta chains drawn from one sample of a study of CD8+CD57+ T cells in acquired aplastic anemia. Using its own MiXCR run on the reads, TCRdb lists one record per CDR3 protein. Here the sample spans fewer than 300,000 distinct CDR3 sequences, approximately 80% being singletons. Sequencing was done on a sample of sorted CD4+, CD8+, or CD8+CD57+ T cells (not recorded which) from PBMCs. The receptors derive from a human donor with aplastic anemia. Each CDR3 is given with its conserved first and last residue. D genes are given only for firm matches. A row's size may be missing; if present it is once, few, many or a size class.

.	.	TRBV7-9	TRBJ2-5	TGTGCCAGCAGCTTTACAAGCGCGATCAGGAGCTTC	CASSFTSAIRSF
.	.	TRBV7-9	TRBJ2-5	TGTGCCAGCCTTGGGGGGGCGGAGACCGAGTACTTC	CASLGGAETEYF
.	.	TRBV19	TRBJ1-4	TGTGCCAGTAGTAGCGGGACTCAAAATGAAAAACTGTTTTTT	CASSSGTQNEKLFF
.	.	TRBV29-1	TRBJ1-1	TGCAGCGACCGGGTGAACACTGAAGCTTTCTTT	CSDRVNTEAFF
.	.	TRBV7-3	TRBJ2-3	TGTGCCAGCTCAAGAGCGGCCGACCCCGTTAAACACTATTTT	CASSRAADPVKHYF
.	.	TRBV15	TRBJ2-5	TGTGCCACCAGCATCAGGGTTGGAGAGACCCAGTACTTC	CATSIRVGETQYF
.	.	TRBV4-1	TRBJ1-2	TGCGCCAGCAGCTTGGGGGAGGGCGGGCCCGTATATGGCTACACCTTC	CASSLGEGGPVYGYTF
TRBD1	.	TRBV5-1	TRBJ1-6	TGCGCCAGTAGCGTACCGACAGGGAGGGATTCACCCCTCCACTTT	CASSVPTGRDSPLHF
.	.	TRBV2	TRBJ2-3	TGTGCCAGCAGCGAAGGTAACGTAGGGCCTAGCACAGATACGCAGTATTTT	CASSEGNVGPSTDTQYF
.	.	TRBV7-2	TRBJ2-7	TGTGCCAGCAGCTTAGAGGGGGGCCCCGATACGCACTTT	CASSLEGGPDTHF
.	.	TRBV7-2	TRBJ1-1	TGTGCCAGCAGCTTAGCACCATATAGCAATCAGCCCCAGTTCTTT	CASSLAPYSNQPQFF
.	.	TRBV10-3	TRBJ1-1	TGTGCCATCAGTGTGGCCCCCGCGGGGAACACTGAAGCTTTCTTT	CAISVAPAGNTEAFF
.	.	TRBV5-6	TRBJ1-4	TGTGCCAGCAGCTCGCGGGGCAGGGGCTTGGACTATGTGTTTTTT	CASSSRGRGLDYVFF
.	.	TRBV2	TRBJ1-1	TGTGCCAGCAGGGACGGGGACACAGATACGCAGAATACTGAAGCAGGCTTT	CASRDGDTDTQNTEAGF
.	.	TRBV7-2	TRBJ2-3	TGTGCCAGCAGCCAAGAAAGACTGGCAGATACGCAGTATTTT	CASSQERLADTQYF
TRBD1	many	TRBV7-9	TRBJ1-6	TGTGCCAGCAGCTTATCGGGACAGGTATACCTCCACTTT	CASSLSGQVYLHF